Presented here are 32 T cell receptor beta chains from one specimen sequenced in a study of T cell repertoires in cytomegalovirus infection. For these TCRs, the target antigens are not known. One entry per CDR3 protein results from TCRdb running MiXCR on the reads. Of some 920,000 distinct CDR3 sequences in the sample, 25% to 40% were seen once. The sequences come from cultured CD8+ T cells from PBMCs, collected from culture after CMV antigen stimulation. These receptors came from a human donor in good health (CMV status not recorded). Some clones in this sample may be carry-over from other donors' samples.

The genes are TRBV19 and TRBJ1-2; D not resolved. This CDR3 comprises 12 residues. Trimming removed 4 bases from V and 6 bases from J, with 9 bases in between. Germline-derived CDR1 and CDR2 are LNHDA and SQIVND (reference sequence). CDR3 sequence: CASSKVWDGYTF. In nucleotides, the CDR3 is TGTGCCAGTAGTAAAGTGTGGGATGGCTACACCTTC.

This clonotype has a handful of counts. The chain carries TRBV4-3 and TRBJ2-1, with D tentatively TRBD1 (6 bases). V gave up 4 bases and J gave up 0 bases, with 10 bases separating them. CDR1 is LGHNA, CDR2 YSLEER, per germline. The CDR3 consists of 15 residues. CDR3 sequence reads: CASSLAGVSYNEQFF. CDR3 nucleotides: TGCGCCAGCAGCCTCGCAGGGGTCTCCTACAATGAGCAGTTCTTC.

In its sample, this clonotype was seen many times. CDR3 nucleotide sequence: TGCAGTGCTGAACCTCCAGGGAATGAGCAGTTCTTC. It yields the protein CSAEPPGNEQFF. This chain uses TRBV20-1 with TRBJ2-1, with D maybe TRBD1 (5 bases). The CDR3 covers 12 residues. Germline assignment: CDR1 DFQATT and CDR2 SNEGSKA (reference sequence). The V end lost 5 bases, the J end lost 7 bases, and 12 bases lay between the germline ends.

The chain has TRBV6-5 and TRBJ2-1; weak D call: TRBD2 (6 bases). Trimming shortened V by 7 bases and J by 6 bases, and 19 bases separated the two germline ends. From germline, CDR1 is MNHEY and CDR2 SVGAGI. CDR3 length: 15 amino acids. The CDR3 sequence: CASTIGTPAANEQFF. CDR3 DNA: TGTGCCAGCACCATCGGGACTCCGGCGGCCAATGAGCAGTTCTTC.

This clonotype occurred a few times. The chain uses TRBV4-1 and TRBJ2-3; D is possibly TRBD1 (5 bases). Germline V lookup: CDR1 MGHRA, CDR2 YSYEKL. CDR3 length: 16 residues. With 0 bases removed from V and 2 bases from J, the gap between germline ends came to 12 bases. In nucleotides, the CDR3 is TGCGCCAGCAGCCAAGAGACGACAGCCTTCACAGATACGCAGTATTTT. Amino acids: CASSQETTAFTDTQYF.

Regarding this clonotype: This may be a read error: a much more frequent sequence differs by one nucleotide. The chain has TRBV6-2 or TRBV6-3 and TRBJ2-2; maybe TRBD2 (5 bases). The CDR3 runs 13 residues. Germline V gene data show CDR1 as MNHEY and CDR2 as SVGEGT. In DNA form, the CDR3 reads TGTGCCAGCAGTTACAATCCGGCCGGGAAGCTGTTTTTT. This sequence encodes CASSYNPAGKLFF.

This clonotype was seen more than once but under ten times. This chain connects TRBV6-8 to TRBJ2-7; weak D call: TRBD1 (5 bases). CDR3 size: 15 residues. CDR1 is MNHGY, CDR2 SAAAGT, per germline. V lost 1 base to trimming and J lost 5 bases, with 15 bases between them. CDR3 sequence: CASSYYGRAFDEQYF. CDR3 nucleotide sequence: TGTGCCAGCAGTTACTATGGCAGGGCATTCGACGAGCAGTACTTC.

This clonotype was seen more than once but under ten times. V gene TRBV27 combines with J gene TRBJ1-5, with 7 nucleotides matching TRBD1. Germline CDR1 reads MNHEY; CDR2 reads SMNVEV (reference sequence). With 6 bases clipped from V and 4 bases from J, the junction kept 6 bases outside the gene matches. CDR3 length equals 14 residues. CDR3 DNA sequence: TGTGCCAGCAGCGCGACAGGGTTTAATCAGCCCCAGCATTTT. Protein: CASSATGFNQPQHF.

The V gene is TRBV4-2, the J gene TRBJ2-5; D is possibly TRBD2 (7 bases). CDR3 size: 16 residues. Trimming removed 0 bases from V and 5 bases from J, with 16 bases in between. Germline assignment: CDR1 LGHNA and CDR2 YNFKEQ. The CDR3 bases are TGTGCCAGCAGCCAAGATCTTAGGGGGGGGCTGGAGACCCAGTACTTC. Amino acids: CASSQDLRGGLETQYF.

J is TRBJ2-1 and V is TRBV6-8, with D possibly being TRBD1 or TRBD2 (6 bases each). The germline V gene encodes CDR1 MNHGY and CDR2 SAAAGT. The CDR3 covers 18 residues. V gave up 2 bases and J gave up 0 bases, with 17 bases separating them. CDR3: CASSYRPGGRGSYNEQFF. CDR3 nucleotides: TGTGCCAGCAGTTACCGACCCGGGGGCAGGGGCTCCTACAATGAGCAGTTCTTC.

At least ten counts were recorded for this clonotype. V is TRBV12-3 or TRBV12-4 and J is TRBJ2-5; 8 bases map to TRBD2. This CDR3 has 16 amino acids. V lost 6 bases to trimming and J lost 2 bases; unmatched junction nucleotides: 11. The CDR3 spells CASSRRSGGKQETQYF. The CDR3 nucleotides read TGTGCCAGCAGCCGCCGGAGCGGGGGAAAACAAGAGACCCAGTACTTC.

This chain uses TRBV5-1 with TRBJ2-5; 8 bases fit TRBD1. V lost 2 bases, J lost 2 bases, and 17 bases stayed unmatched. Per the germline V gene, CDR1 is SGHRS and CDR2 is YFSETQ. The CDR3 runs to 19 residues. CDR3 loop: CASSFLGARTGRRQETQYF. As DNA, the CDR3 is TGCGCCAGCAGCTTTTTAGGGGCCCGGACAGGGAGAAGACAAGAGACCCAGTACTTC.

The CDR3 reads CASSPEQGGRTEAFF. The CDR3 DNA sequence: TGTGCCAGCAGCCCCGAACAGGGGGGGCGGACTGAAGCTTTCTTT. This sequence joins TRBV7-9 and TRBJ1-1; TRBD1 matches 8 bases. Germline CDR1 is SEHNR and CDR2 is FQNEAQ (reference sequence). Germline trimming cut 5 bases from V and 5 bases from J; bases unmatched to any gene: 10. The CDR3 runs 15 residues.

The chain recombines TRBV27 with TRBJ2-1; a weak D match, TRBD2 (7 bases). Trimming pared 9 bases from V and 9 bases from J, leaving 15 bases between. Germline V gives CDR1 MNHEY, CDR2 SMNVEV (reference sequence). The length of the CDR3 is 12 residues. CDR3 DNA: TGTGCCAGTGGGGTGGGGGGGGCTGAGCAGTTCTTC. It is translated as CASGVGGAEQFF.

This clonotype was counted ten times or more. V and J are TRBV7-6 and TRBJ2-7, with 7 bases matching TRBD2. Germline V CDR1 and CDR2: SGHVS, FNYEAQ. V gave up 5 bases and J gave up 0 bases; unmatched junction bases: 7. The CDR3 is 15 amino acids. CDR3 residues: CASSPSWDYSYEQYF. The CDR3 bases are TGTGCCAGCAGCCCGAGCTGGGACTACTCCTACGAGCAGTACTTC.

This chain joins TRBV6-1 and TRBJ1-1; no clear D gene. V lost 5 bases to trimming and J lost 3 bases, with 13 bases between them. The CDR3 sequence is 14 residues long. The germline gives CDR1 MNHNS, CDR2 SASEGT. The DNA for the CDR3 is TGTGCCAGCAGTTCCGGCGGGTGGGACACTGAAGCTTTCTTT. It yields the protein CASSSGGWDTEAFF.

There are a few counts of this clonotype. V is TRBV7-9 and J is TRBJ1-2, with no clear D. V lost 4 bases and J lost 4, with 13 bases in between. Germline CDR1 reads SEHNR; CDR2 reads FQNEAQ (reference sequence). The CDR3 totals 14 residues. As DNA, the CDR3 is TGTGCCAGCAGCTCCCCGGCAGGCCTCTATGGCTACACCTTC. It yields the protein CASSSPAGLYGYTF. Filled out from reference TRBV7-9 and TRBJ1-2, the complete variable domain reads DTGVSQNPRHKITKRGQNVTFRCDPISEHNRLYWYRQTLGQGPEFLTYFQNEAQLEKSRLLSDRFSAERPKGSFSTLEIQRTEQGDSAMYLCASSSPAGLYGYTFGSGTRLTVV.

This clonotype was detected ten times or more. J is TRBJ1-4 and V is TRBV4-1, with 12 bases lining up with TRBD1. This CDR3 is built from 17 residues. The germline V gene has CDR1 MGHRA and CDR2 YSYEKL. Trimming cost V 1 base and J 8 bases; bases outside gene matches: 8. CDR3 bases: TGCGCCAGCAGCCAAGCGGGACAGGGGGCGGTAGAGGAAAAACTGTTTTTT. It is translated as CASSQAGQGAVEEKLFF.

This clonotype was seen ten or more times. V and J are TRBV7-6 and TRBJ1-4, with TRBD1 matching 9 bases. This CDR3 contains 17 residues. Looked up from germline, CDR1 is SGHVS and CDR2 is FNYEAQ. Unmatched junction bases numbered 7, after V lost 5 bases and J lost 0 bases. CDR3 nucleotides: TGTGCCAGCAGCGCGGGACAGGGTTCCCCAACTAATGAAAAACTGTTTTTT. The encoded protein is CASSAGQGSPTNEKLFF.

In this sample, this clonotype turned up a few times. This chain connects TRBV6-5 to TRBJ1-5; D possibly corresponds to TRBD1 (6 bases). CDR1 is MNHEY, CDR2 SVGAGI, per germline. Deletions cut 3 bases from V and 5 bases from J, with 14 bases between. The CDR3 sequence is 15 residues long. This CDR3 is CASSYTGSRDQPQHF. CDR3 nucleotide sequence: TGTGCCAGCAGTTATACAGGGTCAAGGGATCAGCCCCAGCATTTT.

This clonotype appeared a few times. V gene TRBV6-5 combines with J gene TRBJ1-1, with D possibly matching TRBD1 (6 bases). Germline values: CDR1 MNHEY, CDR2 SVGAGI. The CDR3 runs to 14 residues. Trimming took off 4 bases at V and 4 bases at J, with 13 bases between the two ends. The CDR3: CASSWEGGGTEAFF. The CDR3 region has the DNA TGTGCCAGCAGTTGGGAGGGGGGGGGCACTGAAGCTTTCTTT.

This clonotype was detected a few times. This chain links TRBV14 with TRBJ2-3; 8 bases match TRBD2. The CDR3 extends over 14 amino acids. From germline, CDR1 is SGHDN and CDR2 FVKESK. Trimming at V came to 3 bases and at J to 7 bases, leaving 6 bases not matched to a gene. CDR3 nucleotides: TGTGCCAGCAGCCATCGGGGGGGCCTGAATACGCAGTATTTT. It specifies CASSHRGGLNTQYF.

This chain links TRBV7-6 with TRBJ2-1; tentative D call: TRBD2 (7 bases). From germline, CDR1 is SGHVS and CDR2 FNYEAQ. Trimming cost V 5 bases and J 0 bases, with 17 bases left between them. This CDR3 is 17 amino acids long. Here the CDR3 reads CASSPLVGGGSYNEQFF. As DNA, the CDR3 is TGTGCCAGCAGCCCCCTGGTGGGAGGGGGCTCCTACAATGAGCAGTTCTTC.

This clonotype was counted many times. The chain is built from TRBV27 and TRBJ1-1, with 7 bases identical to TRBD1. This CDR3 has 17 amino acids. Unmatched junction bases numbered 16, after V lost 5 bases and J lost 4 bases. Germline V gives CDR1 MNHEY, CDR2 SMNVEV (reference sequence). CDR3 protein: CASSLRETGRLVTEAFF. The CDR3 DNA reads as TGTGCCAGCAGTCTCCGCGAGACAGGGAGGTTGGTCACTGAAGCTTTCTTT.

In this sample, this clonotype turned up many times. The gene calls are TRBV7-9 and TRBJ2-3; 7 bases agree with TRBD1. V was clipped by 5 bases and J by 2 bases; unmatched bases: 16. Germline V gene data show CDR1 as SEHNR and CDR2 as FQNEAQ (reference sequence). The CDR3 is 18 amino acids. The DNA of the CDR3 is TGTGCCAGCAGCCCGCTAACCGGGACAGTCACCTACACAGATACGCAGTATTTT. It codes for CASSPLTGTVTYTDTQYF.

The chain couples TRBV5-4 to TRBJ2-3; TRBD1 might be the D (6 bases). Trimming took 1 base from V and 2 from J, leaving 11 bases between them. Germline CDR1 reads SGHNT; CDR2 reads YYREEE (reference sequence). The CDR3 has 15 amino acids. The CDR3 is CASSLQGPLTDTQYF. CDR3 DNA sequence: TGTGCCAGCAGCTTGCAGGGGCCCCTCACAGATACGCAGTATTTT.

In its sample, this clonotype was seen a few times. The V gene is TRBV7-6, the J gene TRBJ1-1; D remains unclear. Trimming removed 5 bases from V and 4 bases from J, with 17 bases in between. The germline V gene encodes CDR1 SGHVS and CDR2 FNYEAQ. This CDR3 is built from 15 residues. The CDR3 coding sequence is TGTGCCAGCAGCCCAGCGGTGGGCCGGAGCACTGAAGCTTTCTTT. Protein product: CASSPAVGRSTEAFF.

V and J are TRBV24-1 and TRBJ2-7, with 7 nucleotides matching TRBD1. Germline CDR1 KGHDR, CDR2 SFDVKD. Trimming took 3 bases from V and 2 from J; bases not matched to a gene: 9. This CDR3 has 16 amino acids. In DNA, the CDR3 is TGTGCCACCAGTGATATGCGACAGGGTTGTACCTACGAGCAGTACGTC. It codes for CATSDMRQGCTYEQYV.

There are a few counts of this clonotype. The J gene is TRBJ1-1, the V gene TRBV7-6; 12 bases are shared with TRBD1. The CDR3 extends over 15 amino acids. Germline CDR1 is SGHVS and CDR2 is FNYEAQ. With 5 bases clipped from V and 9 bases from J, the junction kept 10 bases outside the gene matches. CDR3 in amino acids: CASSPGQGARSKAFF. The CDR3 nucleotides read TGTGCCAGCAGCCCGGGACAGGGGGCGAGATCTAAAGCTTTCTTT.

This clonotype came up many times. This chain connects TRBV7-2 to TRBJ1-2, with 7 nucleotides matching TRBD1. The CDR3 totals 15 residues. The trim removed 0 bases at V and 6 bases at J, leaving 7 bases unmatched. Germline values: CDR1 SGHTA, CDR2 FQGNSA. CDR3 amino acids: CASSLAPGQLDGYTF. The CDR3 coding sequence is TGTGCCAGCAGCTTAGCTCCGGGACAGCTAGATGGCTACACCTTC.

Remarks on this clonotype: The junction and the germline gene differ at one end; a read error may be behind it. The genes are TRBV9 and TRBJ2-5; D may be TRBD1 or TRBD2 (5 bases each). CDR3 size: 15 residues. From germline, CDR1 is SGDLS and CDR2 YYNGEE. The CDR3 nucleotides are TGTGCCAGCAGCGCAGAACGGCAGAGGGGAGAGATCCAGTACTTC. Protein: CASSAERQRGEIQYF.

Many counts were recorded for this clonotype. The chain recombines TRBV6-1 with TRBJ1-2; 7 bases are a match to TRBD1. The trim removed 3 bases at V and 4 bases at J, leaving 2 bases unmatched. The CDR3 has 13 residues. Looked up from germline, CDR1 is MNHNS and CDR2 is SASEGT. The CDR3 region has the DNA TGTGCCAGCAGTGACCGGGACAGCTATGGCTACACCTTC. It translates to CASSDRDSYGYTF.